This T cell receptor (beta chain) was documented in a study of cytomegalovirus exposure and HLA in healthy donors. For the study at large: Unique TCRs from HLA-typed donors, around 93 million of them, were held in an early data release.

This CDR3 comprises 15 residues. Per germline, CDR1 SGHRS and CDR2 YFSETQ. Unmatched junction bases numbered 10, after V lost 3 bases and J lost 5 bases. A note on this clone: Its antigen is unidentified.

Overall study results and limits: Association of a missense DCLRE1C variant with TCR beta V- and J-gene trimming was reported in a later analysis. The analysis excluded some indistinguishable V segments, including TRBV6-2 and TRBV6-3.

The study ran its PCR with 60 Vbeta and 13 Jbeta primers. Clones were read by immunoSEQ multiplex PCR, and TCRdb kept only the in-frame ones, dropping some. The sample lists 81,000 or so clones; 62% were seen once. This sequence joins TRBV5-1 and TRBJ2-5; 7 nucleotides match TRBD1. This clonotype originated in a woman under 40 in good health and CMV-seropositive. Sequencing input: PBMCs. The CDR3 DNA reads as TGCGCCAGCAGCTCGCAGACCGGGACAGTGGAGACCCAGTACTTC. It encodes CASSSQTGTVETQYF.